Shown below are 10 T cell receptor beta chains from a single sample sequenced in a study of blood T cell repertoires in COVID-19. Using immunoSEQ multiplex PCR, the repertoire was profiled, and TCRdb retains in-frame clones only, with some absent. The repertoire holds a few hundred thousand clones, with around 83% as singletons. The source material was PBMCs or T cells enriched from blood (not recorded which). All receptors come from a woman in her forties with acute COVID-19.

V gene TRBV28 combines with J gene TRBJ1-1, with unresolved D. The length of the CDR3 is 14 residues. CDR1 MDHEN and CDR2 SYDVKM come from the germline V gene. Trimming removed 4 bases at V and 4 bases at J, with 13 bases between. CDR3 bases: TGTGCCAGCAGTTCGGGCGCGGGGTTCACTGAAGCTTTCTTT. It specifies CASSSGAGFTEAFF.

This rearrangement joins TRBV7-3 to TRBJ2-7; 9 nucleotides line up with TRBD1. This CDR3 spans 15 amino acids. The germline gives CDR1 SGHTA, CDR2 FQGTGA. Trimming at V came to 5 bases and at J to 7 bases, leaving 12 bases not matched to a gene. CDR3 region: CASSETQGAIGEQYF. The CDR3 DNA is TGTGCCAGCAGCGAGACACAGGGGGCGATTGGTGAGCAGTACTTC.

The CDR3 sequence is CASSLDLAETEQYF. The CDR3 DNA reads as TGCGCCAGCAGCTTGGACCTAGCGGAAACCGAGCAGTACTTC. The chain joins TRBV5-1 to TRBJ2-7; TRBD2 agrees at 7 bases. There are 14 residues in the CDR3. The germline CDR1 and CDR2 sequences are SGHRS and YFSETQ. Unmatched junction bases numbered 6, after V lost 0 bases and J lost 6 bases.

The chain combines TRBV30 with TRBJ2-3, with TRBD2 matching over 13 bases. The ends lost 2 bases at V and 2 bases at J; junction bases unmatched: 7. The CDR3 covers 17 residues. CDR1 and CDR2 (germline): GTSNPN, SVGIG (reference sequence). The CDR3 region is CAWSTPGLAGATDTQYF. For the CDR3, the DNA is TGTGCCTGGAGTACACCCGGACTAGCGGGAGCCACAGATACGCAGTATTTT. The variable domain in full, completed from reference TRBV30 and TRBJ2-3, reads SQTIHQWPATLVQPVGSPLSLECTVEGTSNPNLYWYRQAAGRGLQLLFYSVGIGQISSEVPQNLSASRPQDRQFILSSKKLLLSDSGFYLCAWSTPGLAGATDTQYFGPGTRLTVL.

The CDR3 sequence is CASSQGQGTPDGYTF. As DNA, the CDR3 is TGCGCCAGCAGCCAGGGACAGGGGACACCTGATGGCTACACCTTC. The chain employs TRBV4-1 and TRBJ1-2; 10 bases match TRBD1. The CDR3 has 15 amino acids. Germline V gene lookup returns CDR1 MGHRA and CDR2 YSYEKL. Trimming took 3 bases from V and 6 from J; bases not matched to a gene: 7.

The V and J genes are TRBV7-8 and TRBJ2-6; possible D gene TRBD1, 6 bases. The germline V gene encodes CDR1 SGHVS and CDR2 FQNEAQ. The ends were cut back, 1 base at V and 2 bases at J, with 12 bases in the middle. The CDR3 runs to 17 residues. The DNA for the CDR3 is TGTGCCAGCAGCTTAGATGAACAGGGTGCTGGGGCCAACGTCCTGACTTTC. Its protein is CASSLDEQGAGANVLTF.

The CDR3 sequence: CASSLSGVGGETQYF. CDR3 in DNA: TGTGCCAGCAGCCTCTCCGGGGTTGGAGGAGAGACCCAGTACTTC. The rearrangement links TRBV11-2 to TRBJ2-5; D may be TRBD2 (5 bases). CDR3 size: 15 residues. Germline loops: CDR1 SGHAT, CDR2 FQNNGV. V was shortened by 5 bases and J by 4 bases, with 17 bases between the two germline ends. Combining the CDR3 with reference TRBV11-2 and TRBJ2-5 gives the whole variable domain EAGVAQSPRYKIIEKRQSVAFWCNPISGHATLYWYQQILGQGPKLLIQFQNNGVVDDSQLPKDRFSAERLKGVDSTLKIQPAKLEDSAVYLCASSLSGVGGETQYFGPGTRLLVL.

The rearrangement links TRBV3-1 (or the pseudogene TRBV3-2) to TRBJ1-5, with 7 nucleotides matching TRBD1. CDR3 size: 15 residues. Germline V CDR1 and CDR2: LGHDT, YNNKEL (reference sequence). V gave up 3 bases and J gave up 4 bases; unmatched junction bases: 6. CDR3 nucleotide sequence: TGTGCCAGCAGCCAGATACCGGGACAGAATCAGCCCCAGCATTTT. It yields the protein CASSQIPGQNQPQHF.

This clone was found once. The V and J genes are TRBV20-1 and TRBJ2-7; no definite D call. The germline V and J ends were trimmed by 4 bases and 2 bases, with 18 bases remaining between them. Germline V gene data show CDR1 as DFQATT and CDR2 as SNEGSKA (reference sequence). This CDR3 comprises 15 residues. The CDR3 coding sequence is TGCAGTGCTACTGATAGACTCAGAAGGACCTACGAGCAGTACTTC. Protein sequence: CSATDRLRRTYEQYF.

The J gene is TRBJ1-1, the V gene TRBV18; 9 bases fit TRBD1. The CDR3 consists of 15 residues. Germline values: CDR1 KGHSH, CDR2 LQKENI. V lost 8 bases to trimming and J lost 8 bases; unmatched junction nucleotides: 15. In DNA, the CDR3 is TGTGCCAGCCGACCCCAACCGGGACAGGGTGGGGAAGCTTTCTTT. It translates to CASRPQPGQGGEAFF. Combining the CDR3 with reference TRBV18 and TRBJ1-1 gives the whole variable domain NAGVMQNPRHLVRRRGQEARLRCSPMKGHSHVYWYRQLPEEGLKFMVYLQKENIIDESGMPKERFSAEFPKEGPSILRIQQVVRGDSAAYFCASRPQPGQGGEAFFGQGTRLTVV.